This T cell receptor (beta chain) derives from a study of radiation and T cells in renal cell carcinoma. TCRdb's table, derived via immunoSEQ multiplex PCR, lists solely in-frame clones and lacks some. The profile shows some 150,000 clones, less than 90% of them singletons. This sample's time point: baseline pretreatment blood. This sample's treatment: 15 Gy SBRT to primary tumor, nephrectomy 4 weeks later. Radiation-treated patients gave blood at baseline, week 2 and week 4. Sequenced material: blood, taken from a patient whose treatment included radiotherapy and nephrectomy. The source of this sequence is a woman in her forties or fifties with renal cell carcinoma.

The DNA for the CDR3 is TGTGCCAGCAGCCCCCGGGGGGACAGGTATAGCAATCAGCCCCAGCATTTT. This sequence encodes CASSPRGDRYSNQPQHF. The V call is TRBV7-6, the J call TRBJ1-5, with 8 bases that match TRBD1. V trimming: 5 bases; J trimming: 0 bases; junction bases outside the gene matches: 9. Per germline, CDR1 SGHVS and CDR2 FNYEAQ. This CDR3 region has 17 residues.